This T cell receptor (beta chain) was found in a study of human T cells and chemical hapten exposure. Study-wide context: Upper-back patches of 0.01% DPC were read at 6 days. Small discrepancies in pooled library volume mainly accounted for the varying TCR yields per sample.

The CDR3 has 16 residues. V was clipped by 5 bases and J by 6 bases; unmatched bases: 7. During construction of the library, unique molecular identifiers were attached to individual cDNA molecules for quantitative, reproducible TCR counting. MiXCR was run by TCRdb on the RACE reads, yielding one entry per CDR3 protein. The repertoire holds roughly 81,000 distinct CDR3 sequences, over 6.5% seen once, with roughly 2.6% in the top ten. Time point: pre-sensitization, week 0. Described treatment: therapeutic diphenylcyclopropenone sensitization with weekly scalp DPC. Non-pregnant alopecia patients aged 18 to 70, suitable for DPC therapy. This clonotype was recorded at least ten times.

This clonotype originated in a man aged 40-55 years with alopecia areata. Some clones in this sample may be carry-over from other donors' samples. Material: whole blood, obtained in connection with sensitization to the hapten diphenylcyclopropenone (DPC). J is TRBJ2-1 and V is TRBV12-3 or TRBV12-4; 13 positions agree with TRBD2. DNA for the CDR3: TGTGCCAGCAGTACCAGGACTAGCGGGAGAGGCAATGAGCAGTTCTTC. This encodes CASSTRTSGRGNEQFF.